The next 16 T cell receptor beta chains were all read from a single sample in a study of T-cell memory formation after mild COVID-19. TCRdb reprocessed the 5' RACE reads with MiXCR, giving one entry per CDR3 protein. The table has approximately 250,000 distinct CDR3 sequences, around 15% seen once. Sequenced material: PBMCs or a T cell subset sorted from them (not recorded which). The source of these receptors is a man younger than 35 who had mild COVID-19 (a few samples of this study predate the infection). Cell type and time point are not known.

The V and J genes are TRBV7-7 and TRBJ1-2, with D unclear. CDR1 and CDR2 (germline): SSHAT, FNYEAQ (reference sequence). The CDR3 runs to 13 residues. The CDR3 sequence: CASPIPGNYGYTF. DNA of the CDR3: TGTGCTAGCCCTATTCCGGGGAACTATGGCTACACCTTC. The full variable domain, its missing parts supplied by reference TRBV7-7 and TRBJ1-2, is GAGVSQSPRYKVTKRGQDVTLRCDPISSHATLYWYQQALGQGPEFLTYFNYEAQPDKSGLPSDRFSAERPEGSISTLTIQRTEQRDSAMYRCASPIPGNYGYTFGSGTRLTVV.

J is TRBJ1-1 and V is TRBV10-3, with a tentative D call TRBD1 (5 bases). This CDR3 region has 11 residues. Germline loops: CDR1 ENHRY, CDR2 SYGVKD. Trimming cost V 11 bases and J 8 bases, with 15 bases left between them. The CDR3 protein is CAGGTREEAFF. The DNA for the CDR3 is TGTGCCGGGGGAACCAGGGAGGAAGCTTTCTTT.

For this clonotype: One junction end does not reproduce the germline sequence, and a read error may be involved. The chain couples TRBV27 to TRBJ1-5; 8 nucleotides align to TRBD1. This CDR3 comprises 15 residues. CDR1 MNHEY and CDR2 SMNVEV come from the germline V gene (reference sequence). CDR3 protein: CASSNRDRPYQPQHF. CDR3 sequence (DNA): TGTGCCAGCAGCAACCGGGACAGGCCCTATCAACCCCAGCATTTT.

This clonotype has ten or more counts. Here the CDR3 DNA reads TGCGCCAGCAGCCAGCCCGGGGTGGAGACCCAGTACTTC. The encoded protein is CASSQPGVETQYF. The chain carries TRBV4-3 and TRBJ2-5, with D possibly TRBD2 on 5 matching bases. Germline-derived CDR1 and CDR2 are LGHNA and YSLEER. The CDR3 runs to 13 residues. The V gene lost 3 bases and the J gene lost 5 bases, with 10 bases spanning the gap.

The rearrangement joins TRBV20-1 to TRBJ2-7; 10 bases are a match to TRBD2. The CDR3 runs 15 residues. Germline V gene data show CDR1 as DFQATT and CDR2 as SNEGSKA (reference sequence). V was pared by 6 bases and J by 0 bases, with 8 bases of the junction left unmatched. The CDR3 coding sequence is TGCAGTGCAGTAGCGGGGGGTAGTAGCTCCTACGAGCAGTACTTC. Translating gives CSAVAGGSSSYEQYF.

This chain connects TRBV5-1 to TRBJ2-3, with 8 bases identical to TRBD1. CDR1 is SGHRS and CDR2 is YFSETQ in the germline V gene. The CDR3 has 16 residues. Losses at the gene ends were 4 bases for V and 4 bases for J; bases not matched to a gene: 11. The CDR3, as DNA: TGCGCCAGCAGCGACGGACAGGGAGGTTGGGCAGATACGCAGTATTTT. Translated, it gives CASSDGQGGWADTQYF.

The chain recombines TRBV11-2 with TRBJ1-1, with D unclear. V lost 5 bases and J lost 4, with 20 bases in between. Germline V gene data show CDR1 as SGHAT and CDR2 as FQNNGV. The CDR3 spans 16 residues. The chain's CDR3 is CASSPQSAKLGTEAFF. In DNA, the CDR3 is TGTGCCAGCAGCCCACAATCTGCGAAATTGGGCACTGAAGCTTTCTTT.

This clonotype showed up just a few times. The chain couples TRBV5-1 to TRBJ2-3, with 13 bases that match TRBD2. CDR1 and CDR2 from the germline V gene are SGHRS and YFSETQ. Unmatched junction bases numbered 3, after V lost 4 bases and J lost 4 bases. This CDR3 spans 15 amino acids. The CDR3 here is CASSGGLAGPDTQYF. The CDR3 DNA sequence: TGCGCCAGCAGCGGGGGACTAGCGGGGCCAGATACGCAGTATTTT.

This clonotype was picked up many times. The chain couples TRBV4-3 to TRBJ2-7; no definite D call. The germline V and J ends were trimmed by 0 bases and 3 bases, with 12 bases remaining between them. The CDR3 length is 15 residues. Germline V gene sequence: CDR1 LGHNA, CDR2 YSLEER. The CDR3 coding sequence is TGCGCCAGCAGCCAAGATCGGCAGCAGATCTACGAGCAGTACTTC. It codes for CASSQDRQQIYEQYF.

The sample holds many counts of this clonotype. The gene calls are TRBV5-6 and TRBJ2-5; D might be TRBD1 (6 bases). The germline V gene has CDR1 SGHDT and CDR2 YYEEEE. Trimming pared 0 bases from V and 1 base from J, leaving 7 bases between. The CDR3 contains 14 residues. CDR3 residues: CASSLGGGQETQYF. CDR3 bases: TGTGCCAGCAGCTTGGGAGGGGGCCAAGAGACCCAGTACTTC.

V gene TRBV6-6 combines with J gene TRBJ2-1, with no clear D. Trimming cost V 7 bases and J 0 bases, with 13 bases left between them. CDR3 size: 15 residues. Germline V gene data show CDR1 as MNHNY and CDR2 as SVGAGI (reference sequence). CDR3 bases: TGTGCCAGCAATCTGGGTCTCAGCTCCTACAATGAGCAGTTCTTC. Translated: CASNLGLSSYNEQFF.

The genes are TRBV4-1 and TRBJ1-2; 7 nucleotides line up with TRBD1. J was trimmed by 2 bases and V by 1 base; bases with no gene match: 7. The CDR3 runs 16 residues. The germline CDR1 and CDR2 sequences are MGHRA and YSYEKL. In DNA form, the CDR3 reads TGCGCCAGCAGCCAAGGTAGAGGGGGCTCCAACTATGGCTACACCTTC. This gives the protein CASSQGRGGSNYGYTF.

This chain uses TRBV11-2 with TRBJ1-6; TRBD1 matches at 7 bases. V dropped 5 bases and J dropped 10; count of bases not matched to a gene: 8. This CDR3 has 14 residues. CDR1 and CDR2 (germline): SGHAT, FQNNGV. The CDR3 bases are TGTGCCAGCAGCCTCGCCGGGACAGCCTCACCCCTCCACTTT. Translated: CASSLAGTASPLHF.

There are a few counts of this clonotype. The chain recombines TRBV10-1 with TRBJ2-3, with TRBD2 as a possible D gene (6 bases). The CDR3 runs 12 residues. Germline V gene lookup returns CDR1 WNHNN and CDR2 SYGVQD (reference sequence). V lost 4 bases and J 12 bases, leaving 14 bases between the germline ends. This chain's CDR3 is CASSAAGRTQYF. Here the CDR3 DNA reads TGCGCCAGCAGTGCGGCGGGGAGGACCCAGTATTTT.

This clonotype has more than one count but fewer than ten. The chain carries TRBV6-2 or TRBV6-3 and TRBJ2-1, with 10 bases aligning to TRBD2. Germline V lookup: CDR1 MNHEY, CDR2 SVGEGT. V was pared by 2 bases and J by 4 bases, with 11 bases of the junction left unmatched. The CDR3 sequence is 18 residues long. The CDR3 loop is CASSYLGLAGVLYNEQFF. The DNA for the CDR3 is TGTGCCAGCAGTTACCTCGGGCTAGCGGGGGTTCTTTACAATGAGCAGTTCTTC.

This clonotype appeared many times. The V call is TRBV12-3 or TRBV12-4, the J call TRBJ1-5; TRBD1 might be the D (5 bases). V was clipped by 4 bases and J by 2 bases, with 12 bases between them. This CDR3 is built from 15 residues. The CDR3 is CASSSGGGGNQPQHF. DNA of the CDR3: TGTGCCAGCAGTTCAGGAGGAGGGGGCAATCAGCCCCAGCATTTT.